The clone carrying this T cell receptor (beta chain) was counted a single time. The germline V gene has CDR1 LGHDT and CDR2 YNNKEL (reference sequence). Trimming removed 0 bases at V and 6 bases at J, with 18 bases between. The length of the CDR3 is 17 residues. This sample was taken from a study of blood T cell repertoires in COVID-19. As for the study in general: Spain, Italy and the United States supplied samples that represented acute and convalescent COVID-19. PBMCs, B-cell-depleted T cells, or T cells were the source of the cDNA or gDNA that made up the material.

Under the authors' procedure: Counts of nucleated cells, estimated from reference gene primer amplification, were obtained. The assay was immunoSEQ multiplex PCR, and TCRdb's table has in-frame clones only and misses some. The DNA was the basis for D and trimming; V, J and clone size are from that table. The data show some 150,000 clones, approximately 80% seen once. The source of this sequence is an older woman with acute or convalescent COVID-19. The sample taken for sequencing was peripheral blood. The chain links TRBV3-1 (or the pseudogene TRBV3-2) to TRBJ2-1; the D gene is possibly TRBD2 (6 bases). Written as DNA, the CDR3 is TGTGCCAGCAGCCAAGATATTGGGCTAGCCGGGGGCAATGAGCAGTTCTTC. Its translation is CASSQDIGLAGGNEQFF.